Listed below are T cell receptor beta chains from one sample, sequenced in a study of blood T cells in healthy people across ages. MiXCR, applied by TCRdb to the 5' RACE reads, yields one record per CDR3 protein. Here the sample spans around 790,000 distinct CDR3 sequences, around two fifths being singletons. Sequencing input: blood. The receptor source for this set is a man in his sixties in good health. CDR3s include the opening cysteine and the closing phenylalanine or tryptophan. D genes are given only for firm matches. The listing skips clone size in some rows; elsewhere it reads once, few, many or a size class.

TRBJ2-5	few	NA	TRBV20-1	14	TGCAGTGCTAGAGCCGAACAGGTTCGAGAGACCCAGTACTTC	CSARAEQVRETQYF
TRBJ1-2	NA	TRBD1	TRBV5-1	14	TGCGCCAGCAGCATTCAGGGGGCTAACTATGGCTACACCTTC	CASSIQGANYGYTF
TRBJ2-3	NA	NA	TRBV27	12	TGTGCCACCTCGACTCAAACGGATACGCAGTATTTT	CATSTQTDTQYF
TRBJ2-3	NA	TRBD2	TRBV4-3	16	TGCGCCAGCAGCCAGGGTAGCGGGGGGGGCTCAGATACGCAGTATTTT	CASSQGSGGGSDTQYF
TRBJ2-7	few	TRBD2	TRBV7-2	15	TGTGCCAGCAGCGATAGCGGGGGCCCCTCCTACGAGCAGTACTTC	CASSDSGGPSYEQYF
TRBJ2-5	few	NA	TRBV3-1	14	TGTGCCAGCAGCCAATATCCATCGGAAGAGACCCAGTACTTC	CASSQYPSEETQYF
TRBJ2-5	NA	NA	TRBV4-1	14	TGCGCCAGCAGCCCGCACAGGGTTGGGGAGACCCAGTACTTC	CASSPHRVGETQYF
TRBJ2-7	NA	TRBD1	TRBV15	15	TGTGCCACCAGCGAGCAACCGGGACAGGGATACGAGCAGTACTTC	CATSEQPGQGYEQYF
TRBJ1-2	NA	NA	TRBV27	14	TGTGCCAGCAGCCCTGGTTTGTTGGGGGATGGCTACACCTTC	CASSPGLLGDGYTF
TRBJ1-4	NA	NA	TRBV6-5	13	TGTGCCAGCAGTTACCGGAGAAATGAAAAACCGTTTTTT	CASSYRRNEKPFF
TRBJ2-5	NA	TRBD2	TRBV29-1	16	TGCAGCGTTCAGTTCGGGACTAGCGGGGAACGGGAGACCCAGTACTTC	CSVQFGTSGERETQYF
TRBJ2-3	NA	NA	TRBV7-2	13	TGTGTCAGCAGCCAGGGAAGCACAGATACGCAGTATTTT	CVSSQGSTDTQYF
TRBJ2-2	few	NA	TRBV5-1	13	TGCGCCAGCAGCATCTCAAACACCGGGGAGCTGTTTTTT	CASSISNTGELFF
TRBJ2-7	NA	NA	TRBV5-1	15	TGCGCCAGCAGCTGGGCGGGGTCGAGCTCCTACGAGCAGTACTTC	CASSWAGSSSYEQYF
TRBJ2-5	NA	TRBD2	TRBV11-2	16	TGTGCCAGCAGCCCCCCCGGGACTAGGATCCCAGAGACCCAGTACTTC	CASSPPGTRIPETQYF
TRBJ1-2	NA	NA	TRBV28	14	TGTGCCAGCAGTTTATGGAGGCAGGGGTATGGCTACACCTTC	CASSLWRQGYGYTF